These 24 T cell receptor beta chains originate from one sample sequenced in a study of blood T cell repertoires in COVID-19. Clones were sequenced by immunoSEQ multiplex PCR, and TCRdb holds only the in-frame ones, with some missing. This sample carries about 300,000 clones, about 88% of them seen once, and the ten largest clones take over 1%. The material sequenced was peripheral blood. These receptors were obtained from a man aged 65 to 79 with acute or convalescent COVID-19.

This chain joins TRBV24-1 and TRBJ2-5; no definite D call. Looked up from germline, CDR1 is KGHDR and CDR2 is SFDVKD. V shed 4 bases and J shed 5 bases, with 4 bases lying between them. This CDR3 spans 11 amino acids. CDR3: CATSEAETQYF. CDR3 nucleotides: TGTGCCACCAGTGAAGCGGAGACCCAGTACTTC.

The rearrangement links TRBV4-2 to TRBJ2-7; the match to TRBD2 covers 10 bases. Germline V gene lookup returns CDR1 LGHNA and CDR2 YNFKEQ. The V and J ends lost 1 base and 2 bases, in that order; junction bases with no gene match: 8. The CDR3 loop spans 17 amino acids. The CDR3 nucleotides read TGTGCCAGCAGCCAAGTGGCTAGCGGGAGATTCGCCTACGAGCAGTACTTC. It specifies CASSQVASGRFAYEQYF.

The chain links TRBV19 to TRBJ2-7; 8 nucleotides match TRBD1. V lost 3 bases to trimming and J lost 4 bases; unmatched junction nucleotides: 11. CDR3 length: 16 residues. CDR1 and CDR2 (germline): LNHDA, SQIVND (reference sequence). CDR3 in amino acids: CASSISQGAKSYEQYF. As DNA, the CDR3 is TGTGCCAGTAGTATTTCCCAGGGGGCGAAAAGTTACGAGCAGTACTTC.

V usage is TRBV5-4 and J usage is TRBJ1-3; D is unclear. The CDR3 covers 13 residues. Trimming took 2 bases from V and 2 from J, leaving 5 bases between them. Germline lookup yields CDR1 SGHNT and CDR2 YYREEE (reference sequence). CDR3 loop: CASSFSTGNTIYF. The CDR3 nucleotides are TGTGCCAGCAGCTTTAGCACTGGAAACACCATATATTTT.

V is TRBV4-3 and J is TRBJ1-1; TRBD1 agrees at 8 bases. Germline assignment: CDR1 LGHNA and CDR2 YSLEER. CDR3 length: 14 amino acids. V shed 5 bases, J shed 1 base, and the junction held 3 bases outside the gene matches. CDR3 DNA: TGCGCCAGCAGCTATACAGGGGGGAACACTGAAGCTTTCTTT. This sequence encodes CASSYTGGNTEAFF.

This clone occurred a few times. The CDR3 spells CASSPFAGTYNEQFF. CDR3 DNA sequence: TGTGCCAGCAGCCCATTTGCAGGGACCTACAATGAGCAGTTCTTC. The chain is built from TRBV7-2 and TRBJ2-1, with D perhaps matching TRBD1 (5 bases). Trimming removed 5 bases from V and 2 bases from J, with 13 bases in between. Looked up from germline, CDR1 is SGHTA and CDR2 is FQGNSA. The CDR3 sequence is 15 residues long.

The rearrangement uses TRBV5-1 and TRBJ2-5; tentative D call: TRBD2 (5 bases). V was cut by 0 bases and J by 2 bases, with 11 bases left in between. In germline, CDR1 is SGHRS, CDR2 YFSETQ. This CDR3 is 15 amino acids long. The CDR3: CASSLAPGEQETQYF. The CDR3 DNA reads TGCGCCAGCAGCTTGGCCCCCGGGGAGCAAGAGACCCAGTACTTC.

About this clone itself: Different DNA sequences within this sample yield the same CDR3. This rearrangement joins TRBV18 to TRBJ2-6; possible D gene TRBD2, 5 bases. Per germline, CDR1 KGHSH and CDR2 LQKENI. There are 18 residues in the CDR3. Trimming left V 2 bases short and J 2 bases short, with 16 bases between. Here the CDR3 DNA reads TGTGCCAGCTCACCAAAGTCCGGGGTCGGGGCTGGGGCCAACGTCCTGACTTTC. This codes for CASSPKSGVGAGANVLTF.

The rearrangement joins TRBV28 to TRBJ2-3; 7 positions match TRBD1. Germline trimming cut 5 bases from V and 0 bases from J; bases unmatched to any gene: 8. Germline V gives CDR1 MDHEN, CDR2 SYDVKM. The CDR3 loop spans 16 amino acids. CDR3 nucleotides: TGTGCCAGCAGTCCCCCCGGGACAGCGAGCACAGATACGCAGTATTTT. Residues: CASSPPGTASTDTQYF.

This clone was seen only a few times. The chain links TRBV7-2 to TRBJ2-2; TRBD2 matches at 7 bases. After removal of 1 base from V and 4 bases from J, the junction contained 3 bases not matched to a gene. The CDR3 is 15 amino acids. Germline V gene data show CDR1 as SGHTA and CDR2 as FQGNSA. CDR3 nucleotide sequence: TGTGCCAGCAGCTTAGTGGGGGGGAGCACCGGGGAGCTGTTTTTT. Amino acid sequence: CASSLVGGSTGELFF.

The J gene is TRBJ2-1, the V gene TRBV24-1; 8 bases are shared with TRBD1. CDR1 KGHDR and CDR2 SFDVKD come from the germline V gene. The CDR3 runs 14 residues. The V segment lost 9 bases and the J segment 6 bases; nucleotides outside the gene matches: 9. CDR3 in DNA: TGTGCCACCGGGGGGACAGGTCTTGGCAATGAGCAGTTCTTC. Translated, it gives CATGGTGLGNEQFF.

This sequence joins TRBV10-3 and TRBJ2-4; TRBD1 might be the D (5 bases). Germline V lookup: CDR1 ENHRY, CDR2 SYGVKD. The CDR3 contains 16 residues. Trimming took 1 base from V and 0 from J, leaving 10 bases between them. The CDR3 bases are TGTGCCATCAGTGAGTTTGACAGCCTAGCCAAAAACATTCAGTACTTC. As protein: CAISEFDSLAKNIQYF.

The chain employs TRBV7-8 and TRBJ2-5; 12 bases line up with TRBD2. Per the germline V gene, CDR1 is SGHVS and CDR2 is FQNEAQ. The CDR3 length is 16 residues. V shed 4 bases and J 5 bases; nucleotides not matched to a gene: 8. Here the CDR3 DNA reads TGTGCCAGCAGCTACGGACTAGCGGGAACCGGCGAGACCCAGTACTTC. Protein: CASSYGLAGTGETQYF.

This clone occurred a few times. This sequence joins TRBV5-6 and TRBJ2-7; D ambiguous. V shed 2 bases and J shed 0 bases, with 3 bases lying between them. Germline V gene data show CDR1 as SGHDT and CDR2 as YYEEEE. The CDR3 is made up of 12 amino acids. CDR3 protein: CASSFSSYEQYF. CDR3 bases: TGTGCCAGCAGCTTCAGCTCCTACGAGCAGTACTTC.

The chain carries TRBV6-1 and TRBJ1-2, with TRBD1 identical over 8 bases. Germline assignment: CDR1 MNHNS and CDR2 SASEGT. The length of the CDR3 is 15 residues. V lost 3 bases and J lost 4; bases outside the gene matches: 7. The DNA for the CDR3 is TGTGCCAGCAGTGACCCCCGGACAGGGTCCTATGGCTACACCTTC. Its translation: CASSDPRTGSYGYTF.

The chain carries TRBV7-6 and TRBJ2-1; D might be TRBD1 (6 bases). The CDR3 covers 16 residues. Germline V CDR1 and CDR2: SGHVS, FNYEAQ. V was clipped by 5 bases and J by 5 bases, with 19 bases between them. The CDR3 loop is CASSPRGQGMDNEQFF. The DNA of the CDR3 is TGTGCCAGCAGCCCCAGGGGTCAGGGAATGGACAATGAGCAGTTCTTC.

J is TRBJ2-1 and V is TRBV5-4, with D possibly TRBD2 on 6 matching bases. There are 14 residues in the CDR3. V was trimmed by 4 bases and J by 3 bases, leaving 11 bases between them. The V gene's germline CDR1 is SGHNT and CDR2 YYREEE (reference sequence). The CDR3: CASSDSGVYNEQFF. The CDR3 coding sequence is TGTGCCAGCAGCGATAGCGGAGTCTACAATGAGCAGTTCTTC.

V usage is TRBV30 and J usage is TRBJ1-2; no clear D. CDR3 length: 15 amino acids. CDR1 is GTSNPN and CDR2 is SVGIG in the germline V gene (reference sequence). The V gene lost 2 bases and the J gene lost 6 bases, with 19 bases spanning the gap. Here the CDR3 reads CAWSPFGRGNDGYTF. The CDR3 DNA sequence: TGTGCCTGGAGTCCCTTTGGACGGGGAAACGATGGCTACACCTTC.

CDR3 region: CASRPGLAGTYEQYF. The CDR3 region has the DNA TGTGCCAGCAGACCGGGACTAGCGGGAACCTACGAGCAGTACTTC. The rearrangement links TRBV6-6 to TRBJ2-7; TRBD2 matches 13 bases. Losses at the gene ends were 6 bases for V and 2 bases for J; bases not matched to a gene: 4. Germline loops: CDR1 MNHNY, CDR2 SVGAGI (reference sequence). The CDR3 spans 15 residues.

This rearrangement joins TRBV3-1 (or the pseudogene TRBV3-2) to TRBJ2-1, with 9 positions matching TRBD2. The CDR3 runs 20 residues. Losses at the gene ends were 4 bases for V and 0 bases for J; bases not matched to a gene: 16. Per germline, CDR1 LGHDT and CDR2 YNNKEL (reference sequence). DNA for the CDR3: TGTGCCAGCAGCCCCCCCAGGGCTAGCGGGGTTTTTCTCTCCTACAATGAGCAGTTCTTC. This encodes CASSPPRASGVFLSYNEQFF.

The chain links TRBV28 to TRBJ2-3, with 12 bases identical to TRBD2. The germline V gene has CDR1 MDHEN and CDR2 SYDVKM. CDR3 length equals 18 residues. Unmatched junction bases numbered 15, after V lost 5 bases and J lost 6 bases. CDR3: CASSKTSGGFFITDTQYF. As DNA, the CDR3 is TGTGCCAGCAGTAAGACTAGCGGGGGTTTTTTTATTACCGATACGCAGTATTTT.

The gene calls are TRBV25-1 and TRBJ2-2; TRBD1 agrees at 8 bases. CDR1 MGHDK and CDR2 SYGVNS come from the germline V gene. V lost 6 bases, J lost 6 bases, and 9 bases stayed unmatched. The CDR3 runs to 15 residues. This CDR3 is CASSATGAQSGELFF. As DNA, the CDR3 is TGTGCCAGCAGCGCGACAGGGGCTCAATCCGGGGAGCTGTTTTTT.

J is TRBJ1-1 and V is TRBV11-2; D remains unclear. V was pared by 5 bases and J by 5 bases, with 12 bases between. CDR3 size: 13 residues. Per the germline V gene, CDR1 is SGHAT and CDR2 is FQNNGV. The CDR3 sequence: CASSLTLSTEAFF. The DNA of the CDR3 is TGTGCCAGCAGCCTGACTCTCTCTACTGAAGCTTTCTTT.

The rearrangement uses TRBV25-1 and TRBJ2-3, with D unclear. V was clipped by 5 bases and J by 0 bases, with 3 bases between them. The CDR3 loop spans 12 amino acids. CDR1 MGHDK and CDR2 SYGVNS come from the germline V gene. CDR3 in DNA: TGTGCCAGCAGTCCTAGCACAGATACGCAGTATTTT. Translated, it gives CASSPSTDTQYF.